Described below is a single T cell receptor (beta chain) sequence and its context. This record comes from a study of PD-L1 blockade in urothelial cancer. The templates were synthetic TCR analogs, and they were spiked into each PCR. The protocol was immunoSEQ multiplex PCR, while the TCRdb copy is restricted to in-frame clones and leaves out a portion. Of some 97,000 clones in the sample, roughly nine tenths are singletons; the top ten hold 0.85% to 1%. Patients were living with locally advanced or metastatic urothelial carcinoma. Germline assignment: CDR1 SGHDT and CDR2 YYEEEE. The V segment lost 1 base and the J segment 1 base; nucleotides outside the gene matches: 8. The CDR3 sequence is 17 residues long.

This TCR was recovered from a woman older than 75 with urothelial cancer. This rearrangement joins TRBV5-6 to TRBJ2-3, with 8 bases lining up with TRBD2. The sequences come from PBMCs, collected around atezolizumab (anti-PD-L1) treatment. CDR3 region: CASSLSGLASGTDTQYF. The CDR3 region has the DNA TGTGCCAGCAGCTTGTCCGGACTAGCCTCCGGCACAGATACGCAGTATTTT.